A single sample gave rise to the 8 T cell receptor beta chains below, sequenced in a study of shared clonotypes between healthy human individuals. Repertoires were generated with immunoSEQ multiplex PCR, while TCRdb's copy carries only in-frame clones and drops some. The sample has about 2,500,000 clones, approximately 92% seen once. Input material: naive CD4+ T cells sorted from blood. Regarding subset: CD45RA+ positively selected. Receptors were obtained from a man aged 18 to 30 in good health.

J is TRBJ1-2 and V is TRBV5-1, with 7 bases matching TRBD1. V lost 8 bases and J lost 3; bases outside the gene matches: 19. The CDR3 has 17 amino acids. CDR1 and CDR2 from the germline V gene are SGHRS and YFSETQ. The CDR3 loop reads CASHRGRYEEAYYGYTF. The CDR3 DNA sequence: TGCGCCAGTCACAGGGGACGGTATGAGGAAGCCTACTATGGCTACACCTTC.

This chain joins TRBV2 and TRBJ2-5; 8 bases align to TRBD2. The CDR3 length is 16 residues. After removal of 6 bases from V and 5 bases from J, the junction contained 14 bases not matched to a gene. Germline-derived CDR1 and CDR2 are SNHLY and FYNNEI. The CDR3 nucleotides read TGTGCCAGCAGCCAAGGTGGTAGCGGGGCGTGGGAGACCCAGTACTTC. Its protein is CASSQGGSGAWETQYF.

This rearrangement joins TRBV19 to TRBJ1-6; TRBD1 agrees at 9 bases. This CDR3 comprises 15 residues. The germline V gene has CDR1 LNHDA and CDR2 SQIVND (reference sequence). V gave up 1 base and J gave up 7 bases; unmatched junction bases: 2. In DNA, the CDR3 is TGTGCCAGTAGTATAGGACAGGGGGTAAATTCACCCCTCCACTTT. This encodes CASSIGQGVNSPLHF.

The chain has TRBV23-1 and TRBJ2-5; D could derive from TRBD1 or TRBD2 (5 bases each). TRBV23-1 belongs to the ORF category, with a function that is uncertain. There are 17 residues in the CDR3. The V and J ends lost 7 bases and 1 base respectively, with 22 bases between them. This chain's CDR3 is CASTNFDPGRSQETQYF. The CDR3, as DNA: TGCGCCAGCACCAATTTCGACCCGGGACGCTCCCAAGAGACCCAGTACTTC.

The V gene is TRBV7-9, the J gene TRBJ2-7, with TRBD2 identical over 11 bases. Per the germline V gene, CDR1 is SEHNR and CDR2 is FQNEAQ (reference sequence). This CDR3 spans 16 amino acids. The ends lost 1 base at V and 0 bases at J; junction bases unmatched: 2. CDR3 nucleotides: TGTGCCAGCAGCTTAGGACTAGCGGGAAACTCCTACGAGCAGTACTTC. Its protein product is CASSLGLAGNSYEQYF.

This clone was observed a single time. The chain uses TRBV6-5 and TRBJ2-1; 8 nucleotides agree with TRBD1. CDR1 and CDR2 from the germline V gene are MNHEY and SVGAGI. The CDR3 totals 13 residues. The V segment lost 8 bases and the J segment 8 bases; nucleotides outside the gene matches: 8. The CDR3 DNA reads as TGTGCCAGCCACAGGGGGATCGCGGATGAGCAGTTCTTC. Its protein is CASHRGIADEQFF.

The chain couples TRBV9 to TRBJ1-5, with a tentative D call TRBD1 (5 bases). The CDR3 sequence is 13 residues long. Trimming stripped 3 bases from V and 4 bases from J, with 8 bases between. The germline V gene encodes CDR1 SGDLS and CDR2 YYNGEE. CDR3 sequence: CASSAQDNQPQHF. The CDR3 bases are TGTGCCAGCAGCGCACAGGATAATCAGCCCCAGCATTTT.

As regards this clone: Different DNA sequences within this sample yield the same CDR3. This chain uses TRBV28 with TRBJ1-4; tentatively, D is TRBD1 (6 bases). Germline-derived CDR1 and CDR2 are MDHEN and SYDVKM. The length of the CDR3 is 13 residues. Trimming shortened V by 6 bases and J by 5 bases, and 10 bases separated the two germline ends. The CDR3: CASSEGGNEKLFF. For the CDR3, the DNA is TGTGCCAGCAGCGAAGGGGGGAATGAAAAACTGTTTTTT.